This T cell receptor (beta chain) is drawn from a study of blood T cell repertoires in COVID-19. The wider study: Sources were T cells, B-cell-depleted T cells, or PBMCs; the material itself was cDNA or gDNA.

The V end was cut by 1 base, the J end by 3 bases, with 10 bases between. CDR3 size: 14 residues. The germline gives CDR1 MNHEY, CDR2 SVGEGT. Source study methods: Nucleated cell counts were estimated from reference gene primer amplification. The repertoire was sequenced with immunoSEQ multiplex PCR; TCRdb's copy has only in-frame clones and lacks some. V, J and clone size are those of that table, while D and trimming were read from the DNA. The data contain 200,000 or so clones, 80% to 90% of them singletons. Followed longitudinally, the Seattle patients had been enrolled during active infection. This TCR was recovered from a young man with COVID-19, enrolled during active disease. The genes are TRBV6-2 or TRBV6-3 and TRBJ2-7; a possible D gene is TRBD2 (6 bases). Input material: peripheral blood. The CDR3 bases are TGTGCCAGCAGTTACTGGCGGGGCGGCTACGAGCAGTACTTC. It translates to CASSYWRGGYEQYF.